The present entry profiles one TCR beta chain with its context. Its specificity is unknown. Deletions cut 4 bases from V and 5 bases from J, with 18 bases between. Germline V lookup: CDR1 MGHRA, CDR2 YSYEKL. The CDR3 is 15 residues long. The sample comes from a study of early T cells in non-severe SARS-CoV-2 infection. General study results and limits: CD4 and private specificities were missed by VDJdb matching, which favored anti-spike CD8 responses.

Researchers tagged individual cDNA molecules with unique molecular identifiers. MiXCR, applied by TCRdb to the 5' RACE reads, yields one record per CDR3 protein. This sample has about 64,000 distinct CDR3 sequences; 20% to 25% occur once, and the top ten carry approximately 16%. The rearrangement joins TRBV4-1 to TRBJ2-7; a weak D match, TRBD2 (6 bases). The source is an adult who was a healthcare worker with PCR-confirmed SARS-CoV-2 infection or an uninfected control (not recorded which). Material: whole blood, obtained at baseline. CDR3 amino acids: CASSRGDDVDHEQYF. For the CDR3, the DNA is TGCGCCAGCAGCCGCGGGGACGATGTCGACCACGAGCAGTACTTC.